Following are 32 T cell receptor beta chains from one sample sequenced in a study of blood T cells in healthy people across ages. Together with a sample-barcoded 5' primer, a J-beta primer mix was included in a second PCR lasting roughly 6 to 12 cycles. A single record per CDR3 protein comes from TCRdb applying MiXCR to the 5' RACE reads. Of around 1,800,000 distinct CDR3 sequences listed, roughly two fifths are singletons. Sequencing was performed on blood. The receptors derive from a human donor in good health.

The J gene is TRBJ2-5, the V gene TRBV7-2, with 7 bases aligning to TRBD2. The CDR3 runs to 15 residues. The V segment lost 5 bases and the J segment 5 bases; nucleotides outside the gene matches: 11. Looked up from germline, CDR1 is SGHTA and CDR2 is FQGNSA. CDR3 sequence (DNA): TGTGCCAGCAGCCCTGGGCGCCGGGGGGAGGAGACCCAGTACTTC. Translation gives CASSPGRRGEETQYF. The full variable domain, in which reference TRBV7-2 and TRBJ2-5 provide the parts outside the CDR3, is GAGVSQSPSNKVTEKGKDVELRCDPISGHTALYWYRQSLGQGLEFLIYFQGNSAPDKSGLPSDRFSAERTGGSVSTLTIQRTQQEDSAVYLCASSPGRRGEETQYFGPGTRLLVL.

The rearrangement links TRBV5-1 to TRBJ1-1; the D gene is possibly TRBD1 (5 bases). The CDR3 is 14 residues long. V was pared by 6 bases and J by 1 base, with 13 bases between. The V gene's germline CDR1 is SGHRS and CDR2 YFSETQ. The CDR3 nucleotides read TGCGCCAGCACAACCCAGGGACCGAACACTGAAGCTTTCTTT. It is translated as CASTTQGPNTEAFF.

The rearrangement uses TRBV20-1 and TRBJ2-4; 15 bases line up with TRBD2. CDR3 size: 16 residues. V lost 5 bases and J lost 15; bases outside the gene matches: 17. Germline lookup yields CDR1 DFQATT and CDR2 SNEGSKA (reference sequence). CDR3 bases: TGCAGTGCTCAAGGGACTAGCGGGGGGACCTTTAACGAGCGGTACTTC. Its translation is CSAQGTSGGTFNERYF.

The CDR3 reads CASSLHPRNKDSYEQYF. In DNA form, the CDR3 reads TGTGCCAGCAGCCTACATCCCCGGAATAAAGACTCCTACGAGCAGTACTTC. This chain connects TRBV6-2 or TRBV6-3 to TRBJ2-7; no reliable D call. V lost 6 bases and J lost 0, with 21 bases in between. The germline V gene has CDR1 MNHEY and CDR2 SVGEGT. The CDR3 has 17 amino acids.

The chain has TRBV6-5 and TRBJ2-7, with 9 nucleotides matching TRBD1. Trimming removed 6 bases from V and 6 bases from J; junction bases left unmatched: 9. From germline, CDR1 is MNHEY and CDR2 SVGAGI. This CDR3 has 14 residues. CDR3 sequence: CASRPQGAKGEQYF. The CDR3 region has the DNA TGTGCCAGCAGGCCACAGGGGGCGAAAGGCGAGCAGTACTTC.

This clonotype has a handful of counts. CDR3 amino acids: CASSWSLELGRSYNEQFF. The CDR3 DNA sequence: TGTGCCAGCAGTTGGAGCCTCGAGCTGGGGCGCTCCTACAATGAGCAGTTCTTC. The gene calls are TRBV6-2 or TRBV6-3 and TRBJ2-1; D might be TRBD1 (5 bases). The germline V gene has CDR1 MNHEY and CDR2 SVGEGT. Trimming took 4 bases from V and 0 from J, leaving 19 bases between them. The length of the CDR3 is 18 residues.

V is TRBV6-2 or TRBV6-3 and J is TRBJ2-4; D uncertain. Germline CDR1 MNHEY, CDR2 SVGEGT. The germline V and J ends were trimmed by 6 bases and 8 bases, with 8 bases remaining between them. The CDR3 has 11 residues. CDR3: CASSREDIQYF. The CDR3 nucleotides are TGTGCCAGCAGCCGTGAAGACATTCAGTACTTC.

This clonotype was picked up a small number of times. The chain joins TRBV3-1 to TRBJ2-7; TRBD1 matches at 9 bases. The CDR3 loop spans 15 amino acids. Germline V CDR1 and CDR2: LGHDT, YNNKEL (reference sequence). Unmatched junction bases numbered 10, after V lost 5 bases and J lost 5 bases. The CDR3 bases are TGTGCCAGCAGCTCCCGGGACAGGGCTGTGGACGAGCAGTACTTC. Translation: CASSSRDRAVDEQYF.

CDR3 coding DNA: TGTGCCAGCAGCTTGGCCTCGGAACAACAGCCCCAGCATTTT. This codes for CASSLASEQQPQHF. The chain recombines TRBV5-5 with TRBJ1-5, with D unclear. Germline CDR1 reads SGHKS; CDR2 reads YYEKEE (reference sequence). The V and J ends lost 0 bases and 7 bases respectively, with 11 bases between them. This CDR3 region has 14 residues.

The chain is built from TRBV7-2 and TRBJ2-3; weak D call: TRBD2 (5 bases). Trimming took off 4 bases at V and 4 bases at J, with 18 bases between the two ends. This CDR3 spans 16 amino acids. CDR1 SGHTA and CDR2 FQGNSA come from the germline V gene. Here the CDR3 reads CASSYRGGGEADTQYF. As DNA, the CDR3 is TGTGCCAGCAGCTATAGAGGAGGTGGTGAGGCAGATACGCAGTATTTT. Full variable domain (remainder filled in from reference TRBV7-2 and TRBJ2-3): GAGVSQSPSNKVTEKGKDVELRCDPISGHTALYWYRQSLGQGLEFLIYFQGNSAPDKSGLPSDRFSAERTGGSVSTLTIQRTQQEDSAVYLCASSYRGGGEADTQYFGPGTRLTVL.

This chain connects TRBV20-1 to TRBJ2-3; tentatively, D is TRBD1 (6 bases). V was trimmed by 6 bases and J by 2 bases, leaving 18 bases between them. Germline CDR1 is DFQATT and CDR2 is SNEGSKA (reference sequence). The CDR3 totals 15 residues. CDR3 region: CSAQQGGSHTDTQYF. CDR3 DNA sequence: TGCAGTGCCCAACAGGGCGGGTCACACACAGATACGCAGTATTTT.

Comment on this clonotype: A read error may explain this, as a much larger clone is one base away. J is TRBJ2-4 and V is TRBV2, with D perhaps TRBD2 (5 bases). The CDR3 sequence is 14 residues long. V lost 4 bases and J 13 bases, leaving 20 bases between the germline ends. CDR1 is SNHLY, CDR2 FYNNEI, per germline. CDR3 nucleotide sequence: TGTGCCAGCAGTGCCGGGGTCTCCTACAATGAGCAGTACTTC. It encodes CASSAGVSYNEQYF.

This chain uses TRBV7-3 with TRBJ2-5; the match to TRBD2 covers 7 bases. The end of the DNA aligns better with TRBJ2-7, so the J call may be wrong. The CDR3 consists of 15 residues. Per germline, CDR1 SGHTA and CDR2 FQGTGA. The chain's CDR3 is CASSPTGRRGDEQYF. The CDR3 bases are TGTGCCAGCAGCCCAACGGGGCGCCGGGGGGACGAGCAGTACTTC.

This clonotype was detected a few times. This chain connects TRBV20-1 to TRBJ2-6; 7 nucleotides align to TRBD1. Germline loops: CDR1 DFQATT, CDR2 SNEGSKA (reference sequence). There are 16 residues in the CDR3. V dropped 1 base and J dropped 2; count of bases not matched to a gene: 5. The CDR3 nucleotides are TGCAGTGCTAGAGTCAGGGGGATTCCTGGGGCCAACGTCCTGACTTTC. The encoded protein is CSARVRGIPGANVLTF.

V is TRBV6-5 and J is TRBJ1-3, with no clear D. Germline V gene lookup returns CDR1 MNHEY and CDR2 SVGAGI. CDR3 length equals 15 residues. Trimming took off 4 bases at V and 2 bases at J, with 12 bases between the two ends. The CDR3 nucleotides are TGTGCCAGCAGTTTCCGAAAGGGAACTGGAAACACCATATATTTT. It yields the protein CASSFRKGTGNTIYF.

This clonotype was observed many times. In nucleotides, the CDR3 is TGTGCCAGCAGCCAAGGAGGACCACCCGGGGCCAACGTCCTGACTTTC. This sequence encodes CASSQGGPPGANVLTF. J is TRBJ2-6 and V is TRBV4-2; D uncertain. The CDR3 runs to 16 residues. Looked up from germline, CDR1 is LGHNA and CDR2 is YNFKEQ. Trimming pared 1 base from V and 4 bases from J, leaving 11 bases between.

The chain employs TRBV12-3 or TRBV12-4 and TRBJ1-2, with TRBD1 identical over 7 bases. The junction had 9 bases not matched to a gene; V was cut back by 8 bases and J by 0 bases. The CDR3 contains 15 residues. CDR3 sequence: CASDTGTETNYGYTF. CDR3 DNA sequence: TGTGCCAGCGATACAGGGACAGAAACTAACTATGGCTACACCTTC.

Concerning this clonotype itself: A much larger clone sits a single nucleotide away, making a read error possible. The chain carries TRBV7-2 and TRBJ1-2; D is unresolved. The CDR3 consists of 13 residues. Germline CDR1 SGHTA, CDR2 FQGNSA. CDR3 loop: CASSLGGFYGCTF. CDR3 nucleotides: TGTGCCAGCAGCTTAGGAGGTTTCTATGGCTGCACCTTC.

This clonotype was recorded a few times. The DNA of the CDR3 is TGCGCCAGCAGCTTGGACGAGGGTATCACTGGGGCCAACGTCCTGACTTTC. Protein sequence: CASSLDEGITGANVLTF. The rearrangement joins TRBV5-1 to TRBJ2-6; tentatively, D is TRBD2 (5 bases). Germline values: CDR1 SGHRS, CDR2 YFSETQ. The CDR3 extends over 17 amino acids. V was pared by 0 bases and J by 2 bases, with 12 bases between.

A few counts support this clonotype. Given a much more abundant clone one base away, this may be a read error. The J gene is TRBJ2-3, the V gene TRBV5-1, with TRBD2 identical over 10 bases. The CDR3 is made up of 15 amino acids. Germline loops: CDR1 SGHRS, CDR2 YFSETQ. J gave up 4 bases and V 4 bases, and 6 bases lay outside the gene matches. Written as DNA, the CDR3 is TGCGCCAGCAGCCTAACTAGCGGGGCCCCAGATACGCAGTATTTT. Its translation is CASSLTSGAPDTQYF.

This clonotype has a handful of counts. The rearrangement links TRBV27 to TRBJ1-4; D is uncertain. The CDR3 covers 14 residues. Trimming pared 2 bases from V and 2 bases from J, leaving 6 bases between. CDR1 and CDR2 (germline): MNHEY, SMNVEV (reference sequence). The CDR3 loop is CASSLLPTNEKLFF. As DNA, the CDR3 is TGTGCCAGCAGTTTACTACCGACTAATGAAAAACTGTTTTTT.

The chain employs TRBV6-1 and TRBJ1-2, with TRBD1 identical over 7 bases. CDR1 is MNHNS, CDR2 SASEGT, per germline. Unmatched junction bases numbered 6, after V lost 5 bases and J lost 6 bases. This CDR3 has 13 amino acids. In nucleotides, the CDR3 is TGTGCCAGCAGTCGATCACAGGGGCATGGCTACACCTTC. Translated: CASSRSQGHGYTF.

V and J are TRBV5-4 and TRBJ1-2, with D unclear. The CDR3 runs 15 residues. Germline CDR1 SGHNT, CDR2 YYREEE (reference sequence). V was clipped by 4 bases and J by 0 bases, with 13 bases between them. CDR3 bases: TGTGCCAGCAGCGTAGCGGCCGGGACTAACTATGGCTACACCTTC. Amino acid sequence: CASSVAAGTNYGYTF.

CDR3 loop: CASSWSGTGYYEQYF. In DNA form, the CDR3 reads TGTGCCAGCAGTTGGAGCGGGACAGGGTACTACGAGCAGTACTTC. The chain couples TRBV7-3 to TRBJ2-7, with 9 bases identical to TRBD1. This CDR3 is built from 15 residues. Germline V gives CDR1 SGHTA, CDR2 FQGTGA. V trimming: 6 bases; J trimming: 3 bases; junction bases outside the gene matches: 9.

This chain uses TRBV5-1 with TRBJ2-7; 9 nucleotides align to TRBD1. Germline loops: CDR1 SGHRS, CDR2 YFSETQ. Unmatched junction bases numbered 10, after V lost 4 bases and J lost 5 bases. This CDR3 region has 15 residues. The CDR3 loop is CASSPTDRGINEQYF. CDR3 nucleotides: TGCGCCAGCAGCCCCACGGACAGGGGCATAAACGAGCAGTACTTC.

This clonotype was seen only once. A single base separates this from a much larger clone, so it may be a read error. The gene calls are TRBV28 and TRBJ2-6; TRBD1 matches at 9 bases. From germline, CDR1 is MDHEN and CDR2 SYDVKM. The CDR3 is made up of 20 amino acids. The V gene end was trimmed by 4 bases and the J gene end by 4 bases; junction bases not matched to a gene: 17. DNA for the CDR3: TGTGCCAGCAGTTCGAAGAGAACGGGACAGGGTTATGGAGGGGCCAACGTCCTGACTTTC. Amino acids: CASSSKRTGQGYGGANVLTF.

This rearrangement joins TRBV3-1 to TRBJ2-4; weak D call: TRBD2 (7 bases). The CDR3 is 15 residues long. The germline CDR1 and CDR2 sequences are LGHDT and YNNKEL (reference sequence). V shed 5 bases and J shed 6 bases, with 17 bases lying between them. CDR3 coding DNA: TGTGCCAGCAGCTGGGGGGGGCCCAGGGGAAACATTCAGTACTTC. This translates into CASSWGGPRGNIQYF. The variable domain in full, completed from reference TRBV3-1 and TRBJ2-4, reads DTAVSQTPKYLVTQMGNDKSIKCEQNLGHDTMYWYKQDSKKFLKIMFSYNNKELIINETVPNRFSPKSPDKAHLNLHINSLELGDSAVYFCASSWGGPRGNIQYFGAGTRLSVL.

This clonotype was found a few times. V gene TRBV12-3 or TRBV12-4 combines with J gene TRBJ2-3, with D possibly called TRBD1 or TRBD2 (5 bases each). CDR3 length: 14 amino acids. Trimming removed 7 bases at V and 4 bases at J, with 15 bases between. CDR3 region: CASIRGGAADTQYF. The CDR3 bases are TGTGCCAGCATCCGGGGCGGAGCCGCAGATACGCAGTATTTT.

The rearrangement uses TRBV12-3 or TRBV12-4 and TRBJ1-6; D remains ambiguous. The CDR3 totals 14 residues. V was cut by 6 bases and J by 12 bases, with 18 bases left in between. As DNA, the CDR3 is TGTGCCAGCAGAAGCCCCGGGCCCTCCGAACCCCTCCACTTT. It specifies CASRSPGPSEPLHF.

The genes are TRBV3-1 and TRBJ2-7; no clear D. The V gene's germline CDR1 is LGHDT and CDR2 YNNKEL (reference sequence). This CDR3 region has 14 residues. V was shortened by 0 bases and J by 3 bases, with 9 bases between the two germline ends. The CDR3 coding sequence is TGTGCCAGCAGCCAAGAGTGGAGAGACTACGAGCAGTACTTC. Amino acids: CASSQEWRDYEQYF.

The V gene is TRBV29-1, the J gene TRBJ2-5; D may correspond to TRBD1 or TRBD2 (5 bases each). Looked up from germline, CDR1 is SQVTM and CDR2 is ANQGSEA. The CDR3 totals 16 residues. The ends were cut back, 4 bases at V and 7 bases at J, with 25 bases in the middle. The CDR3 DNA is TGCAGCGTTGTGGGGGACGGCGCAGGGAATTTAGGGACCCAGTACTTC. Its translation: CSVVGDGAGNLGTQYF. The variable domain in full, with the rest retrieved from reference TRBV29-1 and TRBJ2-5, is SAVISQKPSRDICQRGTSLTIQCQVDSQVTMMFWYRQQPGQSLTLIATANQGSEATYESGFVIDKFPISRPNLTFSTLTVSNMSPEDSSIYLCSVVGDGAGNLGTQYFGPGTRLLVL.

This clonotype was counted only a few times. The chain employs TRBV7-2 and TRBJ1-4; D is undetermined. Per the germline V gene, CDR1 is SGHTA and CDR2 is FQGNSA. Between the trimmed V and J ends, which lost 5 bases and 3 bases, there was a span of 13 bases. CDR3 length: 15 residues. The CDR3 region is CASSRVGNPNEKLFF. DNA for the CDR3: TGTGCCAGCAGCAGAGTGGGGAATCCTAATGAAAAACTGTTTTTT.